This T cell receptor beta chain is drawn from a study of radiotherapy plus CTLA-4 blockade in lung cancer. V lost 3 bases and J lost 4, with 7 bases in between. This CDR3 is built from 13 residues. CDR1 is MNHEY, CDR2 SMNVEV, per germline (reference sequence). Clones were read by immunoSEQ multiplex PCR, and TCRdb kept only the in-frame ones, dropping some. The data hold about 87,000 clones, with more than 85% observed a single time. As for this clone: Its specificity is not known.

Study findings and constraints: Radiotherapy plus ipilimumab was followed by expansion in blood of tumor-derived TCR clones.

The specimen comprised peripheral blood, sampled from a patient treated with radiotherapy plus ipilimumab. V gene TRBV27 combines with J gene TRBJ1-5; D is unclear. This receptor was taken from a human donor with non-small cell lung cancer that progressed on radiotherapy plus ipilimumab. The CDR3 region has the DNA TGTGCCAGCAGTTTTGTGGGAAATCAGCCCCAGCATTTT. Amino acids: CASSFVGNQPQHF.